The following is a TCR beta chain sequence with its context. This record comes from a study of blood T cell repertoires in COVID-19. The table came from immunoSEQ multiplex PCR; TCRdb's copy has only in-frame clones and leaves some out. The sample has 200,000 to 250,000 clones, 75% to 90% seen once. Ages ranged from 18 to 89 years, with residence in more than 20 US areas. Participant-given clinical history determined each cohort assignment. The V gene lost 0 bases and the J gene lost 3 bases, with 9 bases spanning the gap. The CDR3 consists of 14 residues. Germline CDR1 and CDR2: MNHNS and SASEGT. This TCR was recovered from a woman under 40 who had been exposed to COVID-19. Material: PBMCs or T cells enriched from blood (not recorded which). The J gene is TRBJ2-7, the V gene TRBV6-1; D is possibly TRBD2 (5 bases). Written as DNA, the CDR3 is TGTGCCAGCAGTGAAGCGCGGGTTTACTACGAGCAGTACTTC. This translates into CASSEARVYYEQYF.